What follows are 2 T cell receptor beta chains derived from one specimen sequenced in a study of CD8 T cells in ankylosing spondylitis. Study-wide results and caveats: A TCR beta motif of under ten highly homologous variants seemed to mark ankylosing spondylitis blood.

TCRdb reprocessed the 5' RACE reads via MiXCR and lists one record per CDR3 protein. This table has about 500,000 distinct CDR3 sequences, about 13% appearing once. These receptors lack a known antigen. The sequenced material came from blood, either unsorted or a sorted T cell fraction (not recorded which). Source of these receptors: a male donor with ankylosing spondylitis.

This clonotype was picked up many times. The gene calls are TRBV2 and TRBJ1-1; D not resolved. Germline V lookup: CDR1 SNHLY, CDR2 FYNNEI. The CDR3 is made up of 12 amino acids. The CDR3 bases are TGTTGCCGATCTATAGTGAACACTGAAGCTTTCTTT. Encoded protein: CCRSIVNTEAFF.

The chain joins TRBV7-6 to TRBJ2-6; D is ambiguous. Germline-derived CDR1 and CDR2 are SGHVS and FNYEAQ. The germline V and J ends were trimmed by 6 bases and 2 bases, with 5 bases remaining between them. The CDR3 is 13 amino acids. CDR3 loop: CASRPTGANVLTF. The CDR3 bases are TGTGCCAGCAGACCAACTGGGGCCAACGTCCTGACTTTC.